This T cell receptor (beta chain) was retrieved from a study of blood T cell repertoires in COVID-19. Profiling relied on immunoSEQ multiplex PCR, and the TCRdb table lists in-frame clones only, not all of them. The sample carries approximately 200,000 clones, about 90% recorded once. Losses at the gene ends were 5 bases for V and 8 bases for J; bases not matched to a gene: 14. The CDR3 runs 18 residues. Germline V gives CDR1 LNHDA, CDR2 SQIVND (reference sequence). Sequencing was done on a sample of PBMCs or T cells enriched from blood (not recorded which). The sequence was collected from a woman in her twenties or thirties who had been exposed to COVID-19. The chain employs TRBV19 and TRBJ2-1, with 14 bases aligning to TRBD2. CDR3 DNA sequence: TGTGCCAGTAGTGTCCCCTTCAGACTAGCGGGAGGGTCCCATGAGCAGTTCTTC. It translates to CASSVPFRLAGGSHEQFF.